This TCR beta chain was documented in a study of shared clonotypes between healthy human individuals. General study findings and limits: Memory subsets generally showed lower estimated richness than naive subsets.

Some clones are missing from TCRdb's copy, which holds only in-frame ones; the method was immunoSEQ multiplex PCR. Of roughly 2.5 million clones listed, roughly nine tenths are singletons. This clone has only one observation. What it recognizes is unknown. This clonotype was obtained from a man aged 18 to 30 in good health. The sequenced sample consisted of naive CD4+ T cells sorted from blood. Regarding subset: CD45RA+ positively selected.

The CDR3 reads CASSVATSADTQYF. CDR3 in DNA: TGTGCCAGCAGCGTAGCTACTAGCGCAGATACGCAGTATTTT. The chain is built from TRBV9 and TRBJ2-3; the match to TRBD2 covers 7 bases. The V segment lost 0 bases and the J segment 4 bases; nucleotides outside the gene matches: 2. The CDR3 is made up of 14 amino acids. Germline lookup yields CDR1 SGDLS and CDR2 YYNGEE.